This T cell receptor (beta chain) was identified during a study of T cell changes during pregnancy in multiple sclerosis. This clone was picked up one time. Assay used: immunoSEQ multiplex PCR; TCRdb lists only in-frame clones, some missing. The repertoire includes around 71,000 clones, more than 80% of them detected once, and roughly 1.2% sits in the top ten. The CDR3 consists of 13 residues. Germline CDR1 is GTSNPN and CDR2 is SVGIG (reference sequence). The J segment lost 2 bases and the V segment lost 2 bases, leaving 2 bases of the junction unmatched. This specimen was peripheral blood, taken in the third trimester of pregnancy. The clonotype comes from a female donor with multiple sclerosis, enrolled in a pregnancy study. The V call is TRBV30, the J call TRBJ2-7; 8 bases fit TRBD1. The CDR3 DNA reads TGTGCCTGGAGTTGGGGACAGGCCTACGAGCAGTACTTC. Its protein is CAWSWGQAYEQYF.